One and the same sample provided the 9 T cell receptor beta chains below, sequenced in a study of shared clonotypes between healthy human individuals (dated by TCRdb to between 2020 and 2021). The library was produced with the immunoSEQ multiplex PCR assay. TCRdb obtained this table from immuneACCESS and retained in-frame rearrangements with V and J assigned. These tables miss some clones; where compared with another copy, unresolved V genes account for less than half of the shortfall, and the remainder is unexplained. A total of more than 2 million clones appear in this sample, about 94% of them only once. 0.85% to 1.2% of the sample is in the top ten clones. CD8 naive samples were obtained by positive selection for CCR7 among CD45RO-negative cells, yielding a CD45RA+CCR7+ population from which TemRA cells were excluded. The sample comprised naive CD8+ T cells sorted from blood. Reading the label with the study, this specimen's cell subset or site is: CD45RA+CCR7+. Receptors were obtained from a man between 18 and 35 years old in good health.

This clone was counted once. J is TRBJ2-7 and V is TRBV29-1; D is uncertain. V lost 1 base and J lost 2, with 6 bases in between. The CDR3 totals 12 residues. Germline CDR1 and CDR2: SQVTM and ANQGSEA. CDR3 sequence (DNA): TGCAGCGTTGAAGCGGTGACCTACGAGCAGTACTTC. Its protein product is CSVEAVTYEQYF.

Note on this clone: The same CDR3 also results from other DNA sequences found in this sample. The chain links TRBV10-1 to TRBJ2-7; 7 bases fit TRBD1. J lost 2 bases, V lost 4 bases, and 2 bases had no gene match. The CDR3 runs to 13 residues. Germline CDR1 reads WNHNN; CDR2 reads SYGVQD (reference sequence). This CDR3 is CASSAGTAYEQYF. CDR3 coding DNA: TGCGCCAGCAGTGCGGGGACAGCCTACGAGCAGTACTTC.

The chain couples TRBV28 to TRBJ2-5; D perhaps matches TRBD1 (5 bases). V lost 1 base, J lost 1 base, and 7 bases lay in between. CDR1 and CDR2 (germline): MDHEN, SYDVKM. There are 14 residues in the CDR3. The CDR3 protein is CASSLSDSQETQYF. CDR3 nucleotides: TGTGCCAGCAGTTTATCCGACAGCCAAGAGACCCAGTACTTC. Combining the CDR3 with reference TRBV28 and TRBJ2-5 gives the whole variable domain DVKVTQSSRYLVKRTGEKVFLECVQDMDHENMFWYRQDPGLGLRLIYFSYDVKMKEKGDIPEGYSVSREKKERFSLILESASTNQTSMYLCASSLSDSQETQYFGPGTRLLVL.

Only one count was recorded for this clone. The chain links TRBV11-3 to TRBJ2-2, with TRBD2 matching over 7 bases. The CDR3 spans 16 residues. The germline V gene has CDR1 SGHNT and CDR2 YENEEA. After removal of 4 bases from V and 2 bases from J, the junction contained 7 bases not matched to a gene. CDR3 coding DNA: TGTGCCAGCAGCTATCGGGGGGAGGGCAACACCGGGGAGCTGTTTTTT. Encoded protein: CASSYRGEGNTGELFF.

The chain couples TRBV6-5 to TRBJ2-1, with 8 bases aligning to TRBD1. In germline, CDR1 is MNHEY, CDR2 SVGAGI. This CDR3 has 16 residues. V was clipped by 0 bases and J by 4 bases; unmatched bases: 5. CDR3 coding DNA: TGTGCCAGCAGTTACTCGACAGGGGATAAATACAATGAGCAGTTCTTC. Translating it yields CASSYSTGDKYNEQFF.

This clone was recorded only once. The chain is built from TRBV14 and TRBJ2-1; 7 bases line up with TRBD1. The CDR3 is made up of 16 amino acids. Trimming took 2 bases from V and 4 from J; bases not matched to a gene: 8. Germline V lookup: CDR1 SGHDN, CDR2 FVKESK. CDR3 region: CASSQTAGTDYNEQFF. CDR3 in DNA: TGTGCCAGCAGCCAAACAGCCGGGACAGATTACAATGAGCAGTTCTTC.

The chain is built from TRBV5-6 and TRBJ2-5, with 12 bases lining up with TRBD2. With 10 bases clipped from V and 2 bases from J, the junction kept 6 bases outside the gene matches. The CDR3 totals 14 residues. CDR1 and CDR2 from the germline V gene are SGHDT and YYEEEE. As DNA, the CDR3 is TGTGCCTGCGGACTAGCGGGAAGTCAAGAGACCCAGTACTTC. Its protein product is CACGLAGSQETQYF.

The CDR3 here is CASRRTGYTYEQYF. CDR3 DNA sequence: TGTGCCAGCAGACGGACAGGATACACGTACGAGCAGTACTTC. The rearrangement uses TRBV2 and TRBJ2-7; 7 bases align to TRBD1. Germline-derived CDR1 and CDR2 are SNHLY and FYNNEI. The CDR3 contains 14 residues. Trimming at V came to 6 bases and at J to 4 bases, leaving 9 bases not matched to a gene.

This chain uses TRBV7-9 with TRBJ1-1; D gene uncertain. Germline loops: CDR1 SEHNR, CDR2 FQNEAQ (reference sequence). Trimming removed 3 bases at V and 2 bases at J, with 7 bases between. The CDR3 has 13 residues. This CDR3 is CASSFLSNTEAFF. The CDR3 coding sequence is TGTGCCAGCAGCTTTCTGTCAAACACTGAAGCTTTCTTT. Full variable domain (remainder filled in from reference TRBV7-9 and TRBJ1-1): DTGVSQNPRHKITKRGQNVTFRCDPISEHNRLYWYRQTLGQGPEFLTYFQNEAQLEKSRLLSDRFSAERPKGSFSTLEIQRTEQGDSAMYLCASSFLSNTEAFFGQGTRLTVV.